This T cell receptor beta chain derives from a study of T cell responses to AZD1222 COVID-19 vaccine. Overall study results and limits: Across spike, vaccine-associated CD4 TCRs were found, dominant at 160-218 and 743-854.

This clone has just one count. Its antigen is not identified. Using immunoSEQ multiplex PCR, the repertoire was profiled, and TCRdb retains in-frame clones only, with some absent. The sample gives roughly 100,000 clones, roughly 86% of which show up once; around 3.3% is in the top ten. CDR1 is SEHNR and CDR2 is FQNEAQ in the germline V gene (reference sequence). The CDR3 contains 19 residues. J was trimmed by 2 bases and V by 1 base; bases with no gene match: 9. The chain has TRBV7-9 and TRBJ2-5; 14 positions match TRBD2. Sequencing used peripheral blood, obtained 28 days after the second dose of the MenACWY control vaccine. The origin of this receptor is an adult who received the MenACWY meningococcal vaccine as a control. The DNA for the CDR3 is TGTGCCAGCAGCTTAGTTCTGACTAGCGGGGGGGAATATCAAGAGACCCAGTACTTC. Protein product: CASSLVLTSGGEYQETQYF.